The 18 T cell receptor beta chains in this list originate from one sample, sequenced in a study of cytomegalovirus exposure and HLA in healthy donors. Assay: immunoSEQ multiplex PCR; the TCRdb copy retains only in-frame clones and omits some. Of about 160,000 clones in the sample, around 92% were seen once. Sequences were obtained from PBMCs. The receptors come from a man aged 18-30 years in good health and CMV-seropositive.

This clone appeared a single time. V is TRBV5-1 and J is TRBJ2-7; a weak D match, TRBD2 (5 bases). Trimming removed 4 bases from V and 3 bases from J, with 14 bases in between. Germline V gives CDR1 SGHRS, CDR2 YFSETQ. The CDR3 is 14 residues long. CDR3 in DNA: TGCGCCAGCAGCACGGCGGGTAAAGGCTACGAGCAGTACTTC. It codes for CASSTAGKGYEQYF.

J is TRBJ2-6 and V is TRBV4-2; D unresolved. The V gene lost 6 bases and the J gene lost 0 bases, with 9 bases spanning the gap. Germline lookup yields CDR1 LGHNA and CDR2 YNFKEQ. The length of the CDR3 is 15 residues. As DNA, the CDR3 is TGTGCCAGCAGGCCACAAATCTCTGGGGCCAACGTCCTGACTTTC. This codes for CASRPQISGANVLTF.

This chain connects TRBV6-1 to TRBJ1-1; TRBD1 aligns across 7 bases. Germline values: CDR1 MNHNS, CDR2 SASEGT. The V and J ends lost 4 bases and 6 bases, in that order; junction bases with no gene match: 5. The CDR3 extends over 13 amino acids. CDR3 sequence (DNA): TGTGCCAGCAGTGGGCGACAGGGTGCTGAAGCTTTCTTT. Its translation: CASSGRQGAEAFF.

In this sample, this clone turned up once. The rearrangement uses TRBV6-1 and TRBJ2-4; 8 bases fit TRBD2. Losses at the gene ends were 7 bases for V and 8 bases for J; bases not matched to a gene: 10. This CDR3 spans 14 amino acids. Germline V gene lookup returns CDR1 MNHNS and CDR2 SASEGT. CDR3 protein: CASTISGRGDIQYF. DNA for the CDR3: TGTGCCAGCACCATAAGCGGGAGAGGGGACATTCAGTACTTC.

The rearrangement joins TRBV18 to TRBJ2-7; 9 bases are shared with TRBD1. The CDR3 runs 14 residues. Losses at the gene ends were 6 bases for V and 0 bases for J; bases not matched to a gene: 3. The germline V gene has CDR1 KGHSH and CDR2 LQKENI. The CDR3 DNA follows: TGTGCCAGCTCCCCGACAGGGGGCTCCTACGAGCAGTACTTC. Protein product: CASSPTGGSYEQYF.

This chain links TRBV6-1 with TRBJ2-7, with D perhaps matching TRBD1 (6 bases). Trimming pared 2 bases from V and 3 bases from J, leaving 20 bases between. This CDR3 has 17 residues. The germline gives CDR1 MNHNS, CDR2 SASEGT. This chain's CDR3 is CASSERAGAHSFYEQYF. Written as DNA, the CDR3 is TGTGCCAGCAGTGAACGGGCAGGGGCCCACTCTTTCTACGAGCAGTACTTC.

V and J are TRBV18 and TRBJ2-1, with no clear D. V lost 3 bases, J lost 0 bases, and 9 bases lay in between. This CDR3 comprises 15 residues. Germline CDR1 is KGHSH and CDR2 is LQKENI. The CDR3 DNA follows: TGTGCCAGCTCACCTCTTAGCAGCTCCTACAATGAGCAGTTCTTC. Translating gives CASSPLSSSYNEQFF.

This chain connects TRBV19 to TRBJ1-2; 8 nucleotides line up with TRBD1. Germline V gene lookup returns CDR1 LNHDA and CDR2 SQIVND (reference sequence). The ends lost 2 bases at V and 6 bases at J; junction bases unmatched: 8. The CDR3 runs to 15 residues. The chain's CDR3 is CASSISRAGGHGYTF. The DNA for the CDR3 is TGTGCCAGTAGTATATCGCGGGCAGGGGGCCATGGCTACACCTTC. The variable domain in full, completed from reference TRBV19 and TRBJ1-2, reads DGGITQSPKYLFRKEGQNVTLSCEQNLNHDAMYWYRQDPGQGLRLIYYSQIVNDFQKGDIAEGYSVSREKKESFPLTVTSAQKNPTAFYLCASSISRAGGHGYTFGSGTRLTVV.

The rearrangement joins TRBV11-3 to TRBJ2-7, with TRBD2 identical over 7 bases. From germline, CDR1 is SGHNT and CDR2 YENEEA. Unmatched junction bases numbered 9, after V lost 5 bases and J lost 5 bases. This CDR3 is built from 14 residues. The CDR3 nucleotides are TGTGCCAGCAGCCCCCGACTAGCTTCGCACGAGCAGTACTTC. Amino acid sequence: CASSPRLASHEQYF.

This clone occurred many times. The chain recombines TRBV4-1 with TRBJ2-7; 10 nucleotides match TRBD2. The germline V gene encodes CDR1 MGHRA and CDR2 YSYEKL. The V and J ends lost 2 bases and 1 base, in that order; junction bases with no gene match: 8. This CDR3 has 17 amino acids. The CDR3 reads CASSQLGGTSASYEQYF. DNA of the CDR3: TGCGCCAGCAGCCAACTCGGCGGGACTAGCGCGTCCTACGAGCAGTACTTC.

The chain uses TRBV9 and TRBJ2-7, with unresolved D. CDR1 SGDLS and CDR2 YYNGEE come from the germline V gene. Deletions cut 4 bases from V and 6 bases from J, with 11 bases between. This CDR3 contains 12 residues. Written as DNA, the CDR3 is TGTGCCAGCAGCCCTCATCCAGGCGAGCAGTACTTC. Residues: CASSPHPGEQYF.

In this sample, this clone turned up a few times. The V and J genes are TRBV18 and TRBJ1-5; 10 bases map to TRBD1. CDR1 is KGHSH, CDR2 LQKENI, per germline. The CDR3 is made up of 15 amino acids. V shed 3 bases and J 5 bases; nucleotides not matched to a gene: 4. Here the CDR3 DNA reads TGTGCCAGCTCACCGTTCGGACAGGGGGATCAGCCCCAGCATTTT. This gives the protein CASSPFGQGDQPQHF.

V and J are TRBV30 and TRBJ1-2, with 7 bases that match TRBD1. Trimming cost V 3 bases and J 7 bases; bases outside gene matches: 11. From germline, CDR1 is GTSNPN and CDR2 SVGIG (reference sequence). The CDR3 consists of 14 residues. CDR3 nucleotide sequence: TGTGCCTGGAGCGAAATCAAGGGGGCGCTTGGCTACACCTTC. Its translation: CAWSEIKGALGYTF.

The chain uses TRBV2 and TRBJ2-1, with 11 bases matching TRBD1. V dropped 8 bases and J dropped 3; count of bases not matched to a gene: 3. This CDR3 region has 14 residues. Per the germline V gene, CDR1 is SNHLY and CDR2 is FYNNEI. The CDR3 here is CASSGTGGYNEQFF. The CDR3 DNA follows: TGTGCCAGCTCCGGGACAGGGGGCTACAATGAGCAGTTCTTC.

This clone was seen a single time. J is TRBJ2-3 and V is TRBV20-1; 7 bases line up with TRBD2. Germline V gene lookup returns CDR1 DFQATT and CDR2 SNEGSKA (reference sequence). V shed 6 bases, J shed 4 bases, and the junction held 1 base outside the gene matches. The CDR3 runs to 11 residues. CDR3 bases: TGCAGTGCGCGGGGGTCAGATACGCAGTATTTT. Residues: CSARGSDTQYF.

The V gene is TRBV6-5, the J gene TRBJ2-3; D is possibly TRBD1 (6 bases). From germline, CDR1 is MNHEY and CDR2 SVGAGI. Deletions cut 6 bases from V and 2 bases from J, with 15 bases between. The CDR3 runs to 15 residues. DNA for the CDR3: TGTGCCAGCAGGTCCGGGACATTATTCACAGATACGCAGTATTTT. It yields the protein CASRSGTLFTDTQYF.

This sequence joins TRBV7-8 and TRBJ2-3, with D possibly TRBD1 on 5 matching bases. The germline V and J ends were trimmed by 5 bases and 8 bases, with 8 bases remaining between them. Germline CDR1 SGHVS, CDR2 FQNEAQ. The CDR3 totals 11 residues. CDR3 region: CASSPRVTQYF. CDR3 DNA sequence: TGTGCCAGCAGCCCCAGGGTTACGCAGTATTTT. The variable domain in full, completed from reference TRBV7-8 and TRBJ2-3, reads GAGVSQSPRYKVAKRGQDVALRCDPISGHVSLFWYQQALGQGPEFLTYFQNEAQLDKSGLPSDRFFAERPEGSVSTLKIQRTQQEDSAVYLCASSPRVTQYFGPGTRLTVL.

Only one count was recorded for this clone. Other DNA sequences from this sample encode an identical CDR3 as well. The chain uses TRBV5-6 and TRBJ2-1; no clear D. CDR1 is SGHDT and CDR2 is YYEEEE in the germline V gene. The CDR3 runs to 11 residues. The V and J ends lost 3 bases and 4 bases respectively, with 2 bases between them. The CDR3 DNA reads as TGTGCCAGCAGCTCATACAATGAGCAGTTCTTC. Its protein product is CASSSYNEQFF.